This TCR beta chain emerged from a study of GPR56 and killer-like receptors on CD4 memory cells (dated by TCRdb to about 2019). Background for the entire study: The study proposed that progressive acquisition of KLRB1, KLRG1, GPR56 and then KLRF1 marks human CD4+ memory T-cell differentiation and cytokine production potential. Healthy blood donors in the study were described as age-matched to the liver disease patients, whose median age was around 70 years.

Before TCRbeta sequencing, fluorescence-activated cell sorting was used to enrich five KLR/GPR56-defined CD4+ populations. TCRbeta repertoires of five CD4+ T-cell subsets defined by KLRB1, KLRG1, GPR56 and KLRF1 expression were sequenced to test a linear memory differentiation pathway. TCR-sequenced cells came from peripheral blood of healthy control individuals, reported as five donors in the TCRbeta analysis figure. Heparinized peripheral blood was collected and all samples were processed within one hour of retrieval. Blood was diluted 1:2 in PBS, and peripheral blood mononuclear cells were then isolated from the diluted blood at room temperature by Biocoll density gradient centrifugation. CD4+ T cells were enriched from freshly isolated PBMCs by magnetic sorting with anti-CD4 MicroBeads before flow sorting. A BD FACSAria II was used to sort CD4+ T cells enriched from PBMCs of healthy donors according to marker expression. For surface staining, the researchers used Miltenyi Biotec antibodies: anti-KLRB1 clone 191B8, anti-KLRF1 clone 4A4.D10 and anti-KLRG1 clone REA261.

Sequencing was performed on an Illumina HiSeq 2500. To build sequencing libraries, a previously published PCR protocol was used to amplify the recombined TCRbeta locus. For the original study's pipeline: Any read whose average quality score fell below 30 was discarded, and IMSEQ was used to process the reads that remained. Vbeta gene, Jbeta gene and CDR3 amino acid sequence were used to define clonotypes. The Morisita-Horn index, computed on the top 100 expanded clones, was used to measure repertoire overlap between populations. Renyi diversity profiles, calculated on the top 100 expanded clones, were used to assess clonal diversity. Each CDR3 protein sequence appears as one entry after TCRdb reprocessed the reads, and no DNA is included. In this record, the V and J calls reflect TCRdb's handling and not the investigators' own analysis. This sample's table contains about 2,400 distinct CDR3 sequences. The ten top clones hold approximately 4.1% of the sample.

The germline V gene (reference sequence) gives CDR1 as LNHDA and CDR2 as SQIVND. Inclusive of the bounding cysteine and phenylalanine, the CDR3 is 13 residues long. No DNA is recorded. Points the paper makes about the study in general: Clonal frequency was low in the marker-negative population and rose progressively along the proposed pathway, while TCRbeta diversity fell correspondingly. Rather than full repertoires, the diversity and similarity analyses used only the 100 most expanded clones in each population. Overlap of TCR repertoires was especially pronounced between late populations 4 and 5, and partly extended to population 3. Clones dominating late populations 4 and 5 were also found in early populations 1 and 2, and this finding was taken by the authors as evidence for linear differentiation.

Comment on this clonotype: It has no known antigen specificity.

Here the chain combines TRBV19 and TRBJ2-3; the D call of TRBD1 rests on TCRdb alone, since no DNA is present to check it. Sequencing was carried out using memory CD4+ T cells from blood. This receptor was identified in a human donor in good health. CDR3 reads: CASPDRGTDTQYF.